What follows are 18 T cell receptor beta chains derived from one specimen sequenced in a study of shared clonotypes between healthy human individuals (dated by TCRdb to 2018 to 2021). Libraries came from the immunoSEQ multiplex PCR assay. TCRdb carries this immuneACCESS record with in-frame sequences only. Its versions omit some clonotypes, under half of them owing to an unresolved V gene in the studies checked, with the rest unexplained. The sample table holds more than 200,000 clones, of which approximately 65% were seen once. The ten largest clones take up around 10% of the sample. The sequenced sample was memory CD4+ T cells sorted from blood. This specimen's cell subset or site label, interpreted: CD45RA-negative fraction. The receptors derive from a man aged 25-45 years in good health.

The chain is built from TRBV6-6 and TRBJ1-2, with 7 bases that match TRBD1. V lost 6 bases to trimming and J lost 2 bases; unmatched junction nucleotides: 9. The length of the CDR3 is 15 residues. Germline V gene data show CDR1 as MNHNY and CDR2 as SVGAGI (reference sequence). The CDR3 loop is CASRWTGRTNYGYTF. The CDR3 nucleotides are TGTGCCAGCAGATGGACAGGCAGAACCAACTATGGCTACACCTTC.

The table lists this clone with many counts. The rearrangement links TRBV27 to TRBJ2-7; the match to TRBD1 covers 7 bases. V dropped 8 bases and J dropped 9; count of bases not matched to a gene: 10. This CDR3 comprises 12 residues. Germline-derived CDR1 and CDR2 are MNHEY and SMNVEV (reference sequence). The CDR3: CASQGVGGVQYF. The CDR3 coding sequence is TGTGCCAGCCAGGGGGTGGGTGGGGTGCAGTACTTC.

In its sample, this clone was seen once. V gene TRBV2 combines with J gene TRBJ2-1, with TRBD2 matching over 10 bases. The CDR3 is 15 residues long. CDR1 and CDR2 (germline): SNHLY, FYNNEI. The trim removed 7 bases at V and 6 bases at J, leaving 9 bases unmatched. The CDR3 bases are TGTGCCAGCAAAGCGGAGCGGGAGGGTTTCAATGAGCAGTTCTTC. Its translation: CASKAEREGFNEQFF.

There are a few counts of this clone. The gene calls are TRBV21-1 and TRBJ2-2; no check of the table's D call, TRBD2, against the DNA was made. TRBV21-1 is described as a pseudogene. The CDR3 loop spans 17 amino acids. CDR3 region: CASSKPTGRMNTGELFF. CDR3 nucleotide sequence: TGTGCCAGCAGCAAACCCACGGGGAGGATGAACACCGGGGAGCTGTTTTTT.

The chain couples TRBV5-1 to TRBJ1-4, with D possibly being TRBD1 (5 bases). Germline-derived CDR1 and CDR2 are SGHRS and YFSETQ. The CDR3 consists of 16 residues. The V and J ends lost 4 bases and 4 bases respectively, with 17 bases between them. For the CDR3, the DNA is TGCGCCAGCAGCACCGACAGTCAGTCCTATAATGAAAAACTGTTTTTT. Translation gives CASSTDSQSYNEKLFF.

This chain connects TRBV5-1 to TRBJ2-1; 7 nucleotides match TRBD2. V lost 1 base to trimming and J lost 0 bases; unmatched junction nucleotides: 4. Germline V CDR1 and CDR2: SGHRS, YFSETQ. CDR3 size: 16 residues. The CDR3 sequence is CASSLLAASSYNEQFF. In DNA, the CDR3 is TGCGCCAGCAGCTTGCTAGCGGCCAGCTCCTACAATGAGCAGTTCTTC.

V gene TRBV6-1 combines with J gene TRBJ2-6; D uncertain. V was clipped by 6 bases and J by 2 bases, with 5 bases between them. The CDR3 sequence is 13 residues long. Germline V lookup: CDR1 MNHNS, CDR2 SASEGT. CDR3 sequence reads: CASRPTGANVLTF. The DNA of the CDR3 is TGTGCCAGCAGACCAACTGGGGCCAACGTCCTGACTTTC.

The V and J genes are TRBV19 and TRBJ2-6; either TRBD1 or TRBD2 may supply D (5 bases each). V lost 4 bases and J 0 bases, leaving 7 bases between the germline ends. This CDR3 is 15 amino acids long. Per the germline V gene, CDR1 is LNHDA and CDR2 is SQIVND (reference sequence). The CDR3 sequence is CASSRGNSGANVLTF. CDR3 nucleotides: TGTGCCAGTAGTAGGGGGAACTCTGGGGCCAACGTCCTGACTTTC.

V gene TRBV11-2 combines with J gene TRBJ2-5; 7 positions agree with TRBD1. The CDR3 extends over 14 amino acids. Unmatched junction bases numbered 3, after V lost 5 bases and J lost 0 bases. The germline V gene encodes CDR1 SGHAT and CDR2 FQNNGV. The CDR3 nucleotides are TGTGCCAGCAGCCCGACAGGGAACCAAGAGACCCAGTACTTC. It yields the protein CASSPTGNQETQYF.

V and J are TRBV11-3 and TRBJ2-7; TRBD1 matches 8 bases. Losses at the gene ends were 3 bases for V and 6 bases for J; bases not matched to a gene: 10. CDR3 size: 15 residues. The germline V gene encodes CDR1 SGHNT and CDR2 YENEEA. Written as DNA, the CDR3 is TGTGCCAGCAGCTTGACGGCAGGGGGCGTAGGCGAGCAGTACTTC. It is translated as CASSLTAGGVGEQYF.

V is TRBV5-8 and J is TRBJ1-5, with D unresolved. V was pared by 3 bases and J by 2 bases, with 9 bases between. Germline V gives CDR1 SGHTS, CDR2 YDEGEE. The CDR3 runs to 14 residues. The CDR3: CASSSIVGNQPQHF. In nucleotides, the CDR3 is TGTGCCAGCAGCTCTATTGTTGGCAATCAGCCCCAGCATTTT.

This clone has just a few counts. The chain has TRBV10-3 and TRBJ2-6, with 7 bases lining up with TRBD2. The CDR3 is 16 residues long. After removal of 3 bases from V and 1 base from J, the junction contained 3 bases not matched to a gene. Germline V CDR1 and CDR2: ENHRY, SYGVKD. CDR3 coding DNA: TGTGCCATCAGTGACGAAGCGGGATCTGGGGCCAACGTCCTGACTTTC. Protein product: CAISDEAGSGANVLTF.

The V gene is TRBV29-1, the J gene TRBJ1-1, with D uncertain. Trimming stripped 6 bases from V and 4 bases from J, with 9 bases between. CDR1 and CDR2 from the germline V gene are SQVTM and ANQGSEA. This CDR3 is built from 11 residues. The CDR3 region is CSVGRFTEAFF. CDR3 coding DNA: TGCAGCGTAGGAAGGTTCACTGAAGCTTTCTTT.

V is TRBV7-9 and J is TRBJ2-1, with D possibly being TRBD1 or TRBD2 (5 bases each). Trimming removed 2 bases at V and 2 bases at J, with 19 bases between. CDR3 length: 18 residues. Germline V CDR1 and CDR2: SEHNR, FQNEAQ (reference sequence). The CDR3 sequence is CASSLFPWGGGTYNEQFF. The CDR3 DNA reads as TGTGCCAGCAGCTTATTCCCTTGGGGCGGAGGTACCTACAATGAGCAGTTCTTC.

The chain links TRBV13 to TRBJ2-7, with TRBD2 as a possible D gene (6 bases). This CDR3 has 15 residues. Trimming shortened V by 5 bases and J by 2 bases, and 16 bases separated the two germline ends. Germline assignment: CDR1 PRHDT and CDR2 FYEKMQ (reference sequence). CDR3 nucleotide sequence: TGTGCCAGCAGCCGGGTGGGCGGGACGACCTACGAGCAGTACTTC. Encoded protein: CASSRVGGTTYEQYF.

This rearrangement joins TRBV6-1 to TRBJ2-3; TRBD2 is a possible D gene (6 bases). The CDR3 is 16 residues long. The germline CDR1 and CDR2 sequences are MNHNS and SASEGT. Trimming took 3 bases from V and 0 from J, leaving 13 bases between them. DNA for the CDR3: TGTGCCAGCAGTGACTTAGGGCGGGGAAGCACAGATACGCAGTATTTT. This codes for CASSDLGRGSTDTQYF.

This clone was detected a few times. The chain is built from TRBV27 and TRBJ2-1; possibly TRBD1 for D (5 bases). The CDR3 sequence is 14 residues long. The germline V and J ends were trimmed by 3 bases and 8 bases, with 14 bases remaining between them. From germline, CDR1 is MNHEY and CDR2 SMNVEV (reference sequence). Here the CDR3 DNA reads TGTGCCAGCAGTTTCGATCGACAGTTACATGAGCAGTTCTTC. This encodes CASSFDRQLHEQFF.

J is TRBJ1-1 and V is TRBV6-1; D is uncertain. The CDR3 is made up of 14 amino acids. Trimming took off 0 bases at V and 9 bases at J, with 14 bases between the two ends. The germline V gene encodes CDR1 MNHNS and CDR2 SASEGT. The CDR3 loop is CASSEARGARKAFF. CDR3 DNA sequence: TGTGCCAGCAGTGAAGCTCGGGGAGCACGGAAAGCTTTCTTT.